The rows below give T cell receptor beta chains drawn from one sample of a study of cytomegalovirus exposure and HLA in healthy donors. Profiled with immunoSEQ multiplex PCR; TCRdb holds only in-frame clones, not every one. The sample consists of under 200,000 clones, 80% of them appearing once. Sequencing input: PBMCs. Receptors were obtained from a man aged 40-49 years in good health and CMV-seronegative. CDR3s include the opening cysteine and the closing phenylalanine or tryptophan. The D gene is left open where the match is weak. Size values are once, few and many counts, or a class for expanded clones, and some rows have none.

>-|TRBJ1-3|TRBV7-2|-
TGTGCCAGCAGCTTAGGCTATAGGAGCGCTGGAAACACCATATATTTT
CASSLGYRSAGNTIYF
>-|TRBJ1-2|TRBV11-2|-
TGTGCCAGCAGCTTGGTCGGGGTAGGCTACACCTTC
CASSLVGVGYTF
>-|TRBJ2-5|TRBV6-5|-
TGTGCCAGCAGTCCCACGGTGCAGGTCCAAGAGACCCAGTACTTC
CASSPTVQVQETQYF
>-|TRBJ2-2|TRBV10-2|once
TGCGCCAGCAGTGAGTCGTTTGGGGGCCGCACCGGGGAGCTGTTTTTT
CASSESFGGRTGELFF
>TRBD1|TRBJ2-2|TRBV11-2|-
TGTGCCAGCAGCTATAGACAGGGGGCCCGTATGGGGAGCACCGGGGAGCTGTTTTTT
CASSYRQGARMGSTGELFF
>TRBD1|TRBJ2-2|TRBV30|-
TGTGCCTGGAGTGTCCGGACAGGAACGAACACCGGGGAGCTGTTTTTT
CAWSVRTGTNTGELFF
>TRBD1|TRBJ1-1|TRBV29-1|-
TGCAGCGGATGGGGACAGACGAACACTGAAGCTTTCTTT
CSGWGQTNTEAFF
>-|TRBJ1-5|TRBV7-9|-
TGTGCCAGCAGCTTCTCAGGTCCTGAAAGCAATCAGCCCCAGCATTTT
CASSFSGPESNQPQHF
>TRBD2|TRBJ2-1|TRBV25-1|once
TGTGCCAGCAGCCCAGTTCCGGGGGGGGTCGGTGAGCAGTTCTTC
CASSPVPGGVGEQFF
>TRBD1|TRBJ2-7|TRBV11-3|-
TGTGCCAGCAGCTTAGAAGGTGACAGGGCCTACGAGCAGTACTTC
CASSLEGDRAYEQYF
>-|TRBJ2-1|TRBV5-6|-
TGTGCCAGCAGCCCGAGGGGACTTTCTCTTGAGCAGTTCTTC
CASSPRGLSLEQFF
>-|TRBJ2-7|TRBV9|once
TGTGCCAGCAGCGTAGACTTTAGCTCCTACGAGCAGTACTTC
CASSVDFSSYEQYF
>TRBD1|TRBJ2-7|TRBV25-1|-
TGTGCCAGCGGGGACAGACCCTACGAGCAGTACTTC
CASGDRPYEQYF
>TRBD1|TRBJ2-7|TRBV4-3|-
TGCGCCAGCAGCCAAGAAGTAGGAGACAGGGGGTCCTACGAGCAGTACTTC
CASSQEVGDRGSYEQYF
>-|TRBJ2-1|TRBV2|-
TGTGCCAGCAGTGAACAGGGAGGATTCAATGAGCAGTTCTTC
CASSEQGGFNEQFF
>TRBD1|TRBJ2-1|TRBV2|-
TGTGCCAGCATCGAGGAGAGAGGACAGGGGGGAAATGAGCAGTTCTTC
CASIEERGQGGNEQFF
>TRBD2|TRBJ2-5|TRBV5-4|-
TGTGCCAGCAGCTTGCGTAGCGGGGGTCACCAGACCCAGTACTTC
CASSLRSGGHQTQYF
>TRBD1|TRBJ2-5|TRBV7-2|-
TGTGCCAGCAGCTCTATGCCGTACGACAGGGAAGAGACCCAGTACTTC
CASSSMPYDREETQYF
>TRBD1|TRBJ2-7|TRBV7-2|-
TGTGCCAGCAGCCGCCGACAGGGTCGTTCCGAGCAGTACTTC
CASSRRQGRSEQYF
>TRBD1|TRBJ1-2|TRBV19|-
TGTGCCAGTAGGACAGGGTCGGGCTACACCTTC
CASRTGSGYTF
>TRBD2|TRBJ2-5|TRBV2|-
TGTGCCAGCAGTGAACTAGCGGGAGTGGGGGAGACCCAGTACTTC
CASSELAGVGETQYF
>-|TRBJ1-5|TRBV18|-
TGTGCCAGCTCACCCGAGCATAGCAATCAGCCCCAGCATTTT
CASSPEHSNQPQHF
>-|TRBJ1-5|TRBV18|-
TGTGCCAGCTCACCTGGGGGACTCCAGCCCCAGCATTTT
CASSPGGLQPQHF
>-|TRBJ1-1|TRBV6-5|-
TGTGCCAGCAGTTATGAACAGGCCATGAACACTGAAGCTTTCTTT
CASSYEQAMNTEAFF
>TRBD1|TRBJ1-1|TRBV7-9|-
TGTGCCAGCAGCTTAGTGTCTGGACAGGGGGCGCATGAAGCTTTCTTT
CASSLVSGQGAHEAFF
>TRBD2|TRBJ2-3|TRBV12-5|-
TGTGCTAGTGGTTTGGGGGCGGGGGGGGCAGATACGCAGTATTTT
CASGLGAGGADTQYF
>TRBD2|TRBJ2-3|TRBV6-6|-
TGTGCCAGCACCCCGGCTAGCGGGTCCACAGATACGCAGTATTTT
CASTPASGSTDTQYF
>-|TRBJ2-7|TRBV11-2|-
TGTGCCAGCAGCTTACAGGGATACGAGCAGTACTTC
CASSLQGYEQYF
>TRBD1|TRBJ1-2|TRBV7-2|-
TGTGCCAGCCCCGGGACAGGGGGCGCATACTATGGCTACACCTTC
CASPGTGGAYYGYTF
>TRBD2|TRBJ2-7|TRBV6-5|-
TGTGCCAGCAAAACAAATAGCGGGAGGTTCTACGAGCAGTACTTC
CASKTNSGRFYEQYF
>TRBD1|TRBJ2-1|TRBV18|-
TGTGCCAGCTCACCAGACAGGGGGCAGTTCTTC
CASSPDRGQFF
>-|TRBJ1-6|TRBV7-2|-
TGTGCCAGCAGCTTAGCACAGGCATTGAGGTCACCCCTCCACTTT
CASSLAQALRSPLHF
>-|TRBJ1-2|TRBV11-3|-
TGTGCCAGCAGCACGCGACAGGTTGGCTACACCTTC
CASSTRQVGYTF
>-|TRBJ1-1|TRBV6-4|-
TGTGCCAGCAGTGAAAGAGAGAACACTGAAGCTTTCTTT
CASSERENTEAFF
>TRBD2|TRBJ2-2|TRBV27|-
TGTGCCAGCAGTTCCGCGGGGGTGGGGGCCGGGGAGCTGTTTTTT
CASSSAGVGAGELFF
>TRBD1|TRBJ1-1|TRBV5-1|-
TGCGCCAGCAGCGTAACAGGGGTTACTGAAGCTTTCTTT
CASSVTGVTEAFF
>-|TRBJ1-2|TRBV25-1|-
TGTGCCAGCAGTCGGGACACGCTCTATGGCTACACCTTC
CASSRDTLYGYTF
>-|TRBJ2-5|TRBV28|once
TGTGCCAGCAGTCCAAATGACAGACAAGAGACCCAGTACTTC
CASSPNDRQETQYF
>TRBD2|TRBJ2-3|TRBV30|-
TGTGCCTGGAGTGTATGGGAGACTAGCGGGGGCACAGATACGCAGTATTTT
CAWSVWETSGGTDTQYF
>-|TRBJ2-1|TRBV5-1|-
TGCGCCAGCAGCTTTCAGGGAAACAATGAGCAGTTCTTC
CASSFQGNNEQFF
>TRBD1|TRBJ1-1|TRBV15|-
TGTGCCACCAGCAGAGATTGGATGGACAGGGCTTCGTTGAACACTGAAGCTTTCTTT
CATSRDWMDRASLNTEAFF
>-|TRBJ1-3|TRBV6-6|-
TGTGCCAGCATCGGAGTGTCTGGAAACACCATATATTTT
CASIGVSGNTIYF
>-|TRBJ1-1|TRBV2|once
TGTGCCAGCAGTGAAGACAAAAGGGAGGGAGCTTTCTTT
CASSEDKREGAFF
>-|TRBJ2-1|TRBV29-1|-
TGCAGCGTTGAGGCAATTAGGGGTTACAATGAGCAGTTCTTC
CSVEAIRGYNEQFF
>-|TRBJ1-6|TRBV7-8|-
TGTGCCAGCAGCCCCCGGGGGGGCTGGTCACCCCTCCACTTT
CASSPRGGWSPLHF
>TRBD2|TRBJ2-3|TRBV11-3|-
TGTGCCAGCAGCTCCGCGTATAGCGGGATGGATACGCAGTATTTT
CASSSAYSGMDTQYF
>TRBD1|TRBJ1-2|TRBV19|-
TGTGCCAGTATAAGGAGACAGGGGGATGGCTACACCTTC
CASIRRQGDGYTF
>TRBD1|TRBJ2-2|TRBV4-1|once
TGCGCCAGCAGCCAGGGACAGGGTCGGGTCACCGGGGAGCTGTTTTTT
CASSQGQGRVTGELFF
>TRBD1|TRBJ1-4|TRBV7-9|-
TGTGCCAGCAGACGACAGGGGTCAACTAATGAAAAACTGTTTTTT
CASRRQGSTNEKLFF
>TRBD2|TRBJ2-6|TRBV6-4|few
TGTGCCAGCAGTGACTCGGGAGGGGCCGGGGCCAACGTCCTGACTTTC
CASSDSGGAGANVLTF
>-|TRBJ2-7|TRBV27|-
TGTGCCAGCAGTTTAACTACTTCAGCGGCAAGACCCTACGAGCAGTACTTC
CASSLTTSAARPYEQYF
>TRBD1|TRBJ2-7|TRBV4-3|-
TGCGCCAGCAGCCAAGATAGGGACAGAGGCTACGAGCAGTACTTC
CASSQDRDRGYEQYF
>TRBD1|TRBJ1-6|TRBV9|-
TGTGCCAGCAGCGTAGAGGGGACAGGCAATTCACCCCTCCACTTT
CASSVEGTGNSPLHF
>-|TRBJ1-6|TRBV5-1|-
TGCGCCAGCAGCTTGGTGGGCAGCAATTCACCCCTCCACTTT
CASSLVGSNSPLHF